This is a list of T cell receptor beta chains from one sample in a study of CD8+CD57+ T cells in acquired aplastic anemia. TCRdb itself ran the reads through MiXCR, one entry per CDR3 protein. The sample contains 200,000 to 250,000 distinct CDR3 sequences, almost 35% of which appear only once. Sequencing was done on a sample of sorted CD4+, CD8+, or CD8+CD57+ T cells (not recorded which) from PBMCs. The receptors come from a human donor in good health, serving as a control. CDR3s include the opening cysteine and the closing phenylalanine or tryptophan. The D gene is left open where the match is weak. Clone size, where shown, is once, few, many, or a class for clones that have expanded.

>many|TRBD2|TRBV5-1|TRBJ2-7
TGCGCCAGCAGCCCGACTAGCGGGAGGCAGGCCGAGCAGTACTTC
CASSPTSGRQAEQYF
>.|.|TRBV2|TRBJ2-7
TGTGCCAGCGTTGAGTCCAGGGAATACGAGCAGTACTTC
CASVESREYEQYF
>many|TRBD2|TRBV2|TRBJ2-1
TGTGCCAGCACGGGACTAGCGGGAGGATATCCTTTGGGGCAGTTCTTC
CASTGLAGGYPLGQFF
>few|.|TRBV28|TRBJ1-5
TGTGCCAGCAACCCCACCGGGACGGGGAGCAATCAGCCCCAGCATTTT
CASNPTGTGSNQPQHF
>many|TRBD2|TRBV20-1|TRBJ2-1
TGCAGTGGAGGGACTAGCGGGATCAATGAGCAGTTCTTC
CSGGTSGINEQFF
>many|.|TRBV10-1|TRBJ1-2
TGCGCCAGCAGTGAACGACGGGACTATGGCTACACCTTC
CASSERRDYGYTF
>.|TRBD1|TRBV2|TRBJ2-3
TGTGCCAGCAGTACAACAGGGGGCCTCACAGATACGCAGTATTTT
CASSTTGGLTDTQYF
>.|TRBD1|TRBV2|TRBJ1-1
TGTGCCAGCAGAACGACAGGGGTGAACACTGGAGCTTTCTTT
CASRTTGVNTGAFF
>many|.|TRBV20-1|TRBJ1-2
TGCAGTGCTAGAGATGGGGGACCCTATGGCTACACCTTC
CSARDGGPYGYTF
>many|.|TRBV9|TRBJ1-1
TGTGCCAGCAGCGTAGCGGGGAGGGCGAACACTGAAGCTTTCTTT
CASSVAGRANTEAFF
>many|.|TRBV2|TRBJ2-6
TGTGCCAGCAGTGACGGGTCTGGGGCCAACGTCCTGACTTTC
CASSDGSGANVLTF
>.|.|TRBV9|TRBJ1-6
TGTGCCAGCAGCGTCCGGGCCCAAAATTCACCCCTCCACTTT
CASSVRAQNSPLHF
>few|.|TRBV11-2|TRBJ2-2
TGTGCCAGCAGCCATGCTACAGCGTATAACACCGGGGAGCTGTTTTTT
CASSHATAYNTGELFF
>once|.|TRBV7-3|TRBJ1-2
TGTGCCAGCAGCCTCTCGGACTCTAACTATGGCTACACCTTC
CASSLSDSNYGYTF
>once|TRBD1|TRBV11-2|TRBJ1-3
TGTGCCAGCAGCCTCAGGGGGCCTGGAAGCACCATATATTTT
CASSLRGPGSTIYF
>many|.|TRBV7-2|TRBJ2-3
TGTGCCAGCAGCTTACGTACGCAGTATTTT
CASSLRTQYF
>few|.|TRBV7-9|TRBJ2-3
TGTGCCAGCAGCTTAGGCAGCACTGGGGGGGCCACAGATACGCAGTATTTT
CASSLGSTGGATDTQYF
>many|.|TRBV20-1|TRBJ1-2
TGCAGTGCTCGAAAAACAGGGAATTATGGCTACACCTTC
CSARKTGNYGYTF
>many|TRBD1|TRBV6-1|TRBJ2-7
TGTGCCAGCAGCCGGGACAGGGGATCCTACGAGCAGTACTTC
CASSRDRGSYEQYF
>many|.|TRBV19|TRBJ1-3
TGTGCCAGTGCGTTTTACTCTGGAAACACCATATATTTT
CASAFYSGNTIYF
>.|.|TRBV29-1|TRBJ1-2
TGCAGCGACAACAGGGCAAACGGCTACACCTTC
CSDNRANGYTF
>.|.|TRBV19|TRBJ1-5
TGTGCCAGTAGGAGCGGGACTTTCAACAATCAGCCCCAGCATTTT
CASRSGTFNNQPQHF
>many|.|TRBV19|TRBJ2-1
TGTGCCAGTAGTAGAAAAGGGCAGACCTCCTACAATGAGCAGTTCTTC
CASSRKGQTSYNEQFF
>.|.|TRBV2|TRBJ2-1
TGTGCCAGCAGTGCTCTAAATGAGCAGTTCTTC
CASSALNEQFF
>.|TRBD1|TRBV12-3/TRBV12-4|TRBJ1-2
TGTGCCAGCAGTGGACAGGGCAAGCATCGGGGCTACACCTTC
CASSGQGKHRGYTF
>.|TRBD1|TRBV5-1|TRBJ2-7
TGCGCCAGCAGCGGGCGACAGGGGGCCGACTACGAGCAGTACTTC
CASSGRQGADYEQYF
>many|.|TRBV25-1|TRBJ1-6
TGTGCCAGCAGCCGGGCCCAGGGCTCACCCCTCCACTTT
CASSRAQGSPLHF
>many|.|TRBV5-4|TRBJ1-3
TGTGCCAGCAGCTCCGAGGGAAACACCATATATTTT
CASSSEGNTIYF
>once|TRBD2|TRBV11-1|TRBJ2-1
TGTGCCACCAGTCAAAGCGGGAGAAGAGCTGAGCAGTTCTTC
CATSQSGRRAEQFF
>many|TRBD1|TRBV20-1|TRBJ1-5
TGCAGTGCTAAGACAGGGAATCAGCCCCAGCATTTT
CSAKTGNQPQHF
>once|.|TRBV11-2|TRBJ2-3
TGTGCCAGCAGCTTAGTTGGTTCTAGCACAGATACGCAGTATTTT
CASSLVGSSTDTQYF
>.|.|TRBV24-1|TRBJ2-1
TGTGCCACCAGTGGCGGGACCGGGGATGAGCAGTTCTTC
CATSGGTGDEQFF
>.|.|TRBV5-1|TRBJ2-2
TGCGCCAGCAGCTGGACAGCTTACACCGGGGAGCTGTTTTTT
CASSWTAYTGELFF
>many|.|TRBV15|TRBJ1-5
TGTGCCACCAAATCATATAACAATCAGCCCCAGCATTTT
CATKSYNNQPQHF
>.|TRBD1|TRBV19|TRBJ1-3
TGTGCCACGGGACAGGGGCCGTCTGGAAACACCATATATTTT
CATGQGPSGNTIYF
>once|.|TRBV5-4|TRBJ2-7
TGTGCCAGCAGCCCACAAACAGGGTACGAGCAGTACTTC
CASSPQTGYEQYF
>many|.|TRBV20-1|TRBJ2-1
TGCAGTGCTAGCGAGGGGGGGGGAGAATGGGTCTTC
CSASEGGGEWVF
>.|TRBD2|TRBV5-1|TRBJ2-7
TGCGCCAGCAGCACCGGACTAGCGGGAAGGTACGAGCAGTACTTC
CASSTGLAGRYEQYF
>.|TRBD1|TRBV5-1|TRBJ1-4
TGCGCCAGCAGCTTGGGAGGACAGGGAACGTTTTTCCGTTTT
CASSLGGQGTFFRF
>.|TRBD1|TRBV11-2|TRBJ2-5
TGTGCCAGCAGCTTCGGAACGTCCGGGACAGCATCCTTCCAAGAAACCCAGTACTTC
CASSFGTSGTASFQETQYF
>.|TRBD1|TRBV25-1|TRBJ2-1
TGTGCCAGCAGTGAATACGGGGACAGGGGGTGCAGGTATGAGCAGTTCTTC
CASSEYGDRGCRYEQFF